This T cell receptor beta chain is drawn from a study of blood T cell repertoires in COVID-19. Study details: The United States, Italy and Spain were the sources of the acute and convalescent COVID-19 samples. Sources were T cells, B-cell-depleted T cells, or PBMCs; the material itself was cDNA or gDNA.

As handled by the study authors: Using reference gene primer amplification, nucleated cell counts were estimated. Data came from immunoSEQ multiplex PCR; TCRdb stores just in-frame clones and leaves some out. V and J calls and clone size are as listed in that table; D and trimming were resolved from the DNA. The sample lists fewer than 120,000 clones; 88% were seen once. The CDR3 has 14 amino acids. The V and J ends lost 2 bases and 5 bases, in that order; junction bases with no gene match: 1. CDR1 is SGHTA and CDR2 is FQGNSA in the germline V gene. The J gene is TRBJ2-2, the V gene TRBV7-2; 8 bases fit TRBD2. This sequence was found in a woman aged 45-65 years with acute or convalescent COVID-19. The sample comprised peripheral blood. The CDR3 DNA is TGTGCCAGCAGCTTACCTAGCGGGACCGGGGAGCTGTTTTTT. Translating gives CASSLPSGTGELFF.